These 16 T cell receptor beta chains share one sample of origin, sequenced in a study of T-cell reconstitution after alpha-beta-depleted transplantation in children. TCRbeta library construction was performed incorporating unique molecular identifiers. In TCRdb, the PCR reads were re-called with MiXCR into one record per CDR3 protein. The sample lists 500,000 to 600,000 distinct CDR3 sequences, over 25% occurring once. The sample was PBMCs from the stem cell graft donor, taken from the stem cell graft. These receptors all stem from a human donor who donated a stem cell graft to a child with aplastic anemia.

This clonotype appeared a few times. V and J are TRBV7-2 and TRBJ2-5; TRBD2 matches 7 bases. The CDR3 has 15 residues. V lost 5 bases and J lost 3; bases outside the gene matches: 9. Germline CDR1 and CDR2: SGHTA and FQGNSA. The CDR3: CASSLSGLLKETQYF. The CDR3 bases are TGTGCCAGCAGCCTTAGCGGGTTATTAAAAGAGACCCAGTACTTC.

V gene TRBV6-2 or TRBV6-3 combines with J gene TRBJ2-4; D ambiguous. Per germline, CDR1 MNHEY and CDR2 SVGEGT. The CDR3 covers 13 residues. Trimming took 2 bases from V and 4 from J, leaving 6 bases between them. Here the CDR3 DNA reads TGTGCCAGCAGTTACCGGATGAAAAACATTCAGTACTTC. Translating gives CASSYRMKNIQYF.

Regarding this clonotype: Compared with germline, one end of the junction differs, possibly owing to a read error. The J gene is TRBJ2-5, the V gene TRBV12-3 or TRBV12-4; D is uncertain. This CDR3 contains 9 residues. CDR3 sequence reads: CASSLSESF. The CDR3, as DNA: TGTGCCAGCAGTCTTTCGGAGTCGTTC.

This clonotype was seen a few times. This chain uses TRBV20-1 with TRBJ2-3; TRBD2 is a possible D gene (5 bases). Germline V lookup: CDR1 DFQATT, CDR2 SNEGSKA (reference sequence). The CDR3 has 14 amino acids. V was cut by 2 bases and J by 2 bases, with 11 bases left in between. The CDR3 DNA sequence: TGCAGTGCTAGACCCCAGAGGGACACAGATACGCAGTATTTT. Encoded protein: CSARPQRDTDTQYF.

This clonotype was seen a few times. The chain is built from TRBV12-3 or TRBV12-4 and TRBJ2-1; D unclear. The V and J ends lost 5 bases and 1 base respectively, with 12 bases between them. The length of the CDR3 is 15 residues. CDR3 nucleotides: TGTGCCAGCAGTCCTCGTGACGGATCCTACAATGAGCAGTTCTTC. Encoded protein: CASSPRDGSYNEQFF.

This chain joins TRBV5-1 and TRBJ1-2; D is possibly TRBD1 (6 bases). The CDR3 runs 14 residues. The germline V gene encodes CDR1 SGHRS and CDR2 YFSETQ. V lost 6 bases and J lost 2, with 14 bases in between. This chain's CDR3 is CASTPGTMNYGYTF. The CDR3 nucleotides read TGCGCCAGCACGCCCGGGACAATGAACTATGGCTACACCTTC.

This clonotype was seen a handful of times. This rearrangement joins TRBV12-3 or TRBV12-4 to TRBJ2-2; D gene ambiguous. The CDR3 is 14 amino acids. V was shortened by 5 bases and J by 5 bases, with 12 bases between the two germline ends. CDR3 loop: CASSPHPGTGELFF. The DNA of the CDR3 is TGTGCCAGCAGTCCCCACCCCGGTACCGGGGAGCTGTTTTTT.

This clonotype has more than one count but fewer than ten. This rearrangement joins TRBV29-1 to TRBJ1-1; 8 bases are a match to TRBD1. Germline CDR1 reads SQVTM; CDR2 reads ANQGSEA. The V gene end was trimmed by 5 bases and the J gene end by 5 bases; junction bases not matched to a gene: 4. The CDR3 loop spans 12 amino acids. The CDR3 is CSVRQGLTEAFF. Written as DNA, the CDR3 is TGCAGCGTTAGACAGGGGTTGACTGAAGCTTTCTTT.

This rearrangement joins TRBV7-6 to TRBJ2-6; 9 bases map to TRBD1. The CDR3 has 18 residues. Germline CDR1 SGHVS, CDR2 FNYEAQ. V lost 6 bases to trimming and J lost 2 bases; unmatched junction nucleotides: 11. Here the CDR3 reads CASSSTGTGTPGANVLTF. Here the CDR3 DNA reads TGTGCCAGCAGTTCCACCGGGACAGGGACCCCTGGGGCCAACGTCCTGACTTTC.

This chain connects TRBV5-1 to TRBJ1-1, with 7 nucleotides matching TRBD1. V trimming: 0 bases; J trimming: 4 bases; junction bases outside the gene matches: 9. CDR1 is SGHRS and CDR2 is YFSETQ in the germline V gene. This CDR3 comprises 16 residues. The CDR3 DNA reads TGCGCCAGCAGCTTGGATCCCGGACAGGTGGGCACTGAAGCTTTCTTT. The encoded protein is CASSLDPGQVGTEAFF.

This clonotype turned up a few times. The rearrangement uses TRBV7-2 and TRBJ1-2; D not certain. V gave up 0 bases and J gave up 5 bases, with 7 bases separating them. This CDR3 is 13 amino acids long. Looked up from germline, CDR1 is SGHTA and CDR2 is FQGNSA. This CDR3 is CASSLATEYGYTF. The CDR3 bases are TGTGCCAGCAGCTTAGCGACGGAGTATGGCTACACCTTC.

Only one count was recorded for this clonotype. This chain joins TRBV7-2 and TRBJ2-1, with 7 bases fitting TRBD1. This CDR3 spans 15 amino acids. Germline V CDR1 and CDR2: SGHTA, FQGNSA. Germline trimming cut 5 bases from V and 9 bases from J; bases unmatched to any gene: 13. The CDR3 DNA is TGTGCCAGCAGCCGAGGGACAGCCCCCCGGGGTGAGCAGTTCTTC. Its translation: CASSRGTAPRGEQFF. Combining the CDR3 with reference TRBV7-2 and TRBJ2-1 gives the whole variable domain GAGVSQSPSNKVTEKGKDVELRCDPISGHTALYWYRQSLGQGLEFLIYFQGNSAPDKSGLPSDRFSAERTGGSVSTLTIQRTQQEDSAVYLCASSRGTAPRGEQFFGPGTRLTVL.

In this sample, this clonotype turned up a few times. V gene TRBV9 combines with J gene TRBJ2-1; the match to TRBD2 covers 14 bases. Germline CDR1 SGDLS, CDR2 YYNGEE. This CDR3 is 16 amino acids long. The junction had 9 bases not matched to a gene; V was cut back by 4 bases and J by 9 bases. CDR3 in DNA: TGTGCCAGCAGCCCGACGGGACTAGCGGGAGTAGGTGAGCAGTTCTTC. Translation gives CASSPTGLAGVGEQFF.

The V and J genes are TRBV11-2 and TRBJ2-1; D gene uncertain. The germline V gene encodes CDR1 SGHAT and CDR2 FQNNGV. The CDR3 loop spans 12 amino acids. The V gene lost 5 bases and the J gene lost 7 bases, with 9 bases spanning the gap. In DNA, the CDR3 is TGTGCCAGCAGCACCAAGTGGAATGAGCAGTTCTTC. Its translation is CASSTKWNEQFF.

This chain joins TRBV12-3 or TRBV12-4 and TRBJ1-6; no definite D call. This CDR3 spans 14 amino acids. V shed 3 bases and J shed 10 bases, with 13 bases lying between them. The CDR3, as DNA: TGTGCCAGCAGTTTCCCTACAACGGGGTCACCCCTCCACTTT. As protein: CASSFPTTGSPLHF.

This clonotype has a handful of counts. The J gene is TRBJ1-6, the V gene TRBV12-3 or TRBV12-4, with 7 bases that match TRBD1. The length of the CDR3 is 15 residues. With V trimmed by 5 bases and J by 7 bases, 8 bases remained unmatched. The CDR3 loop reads CASSRQGGGNSPLHF. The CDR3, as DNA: TGTGCCAGCAGTCGTCAGGGGGGAGGGAATTCACCCCTCCACTTT.